What follows are 16 T cell receptor beta chains derived from one specimen sequenced in a study of shared clonotypes between healthy human individuals. TCRdb's copy holds only in-frame clones and misses some; the assay was immunoSEQ multiplex PCR. The sample holds about 820,000 clones, around 92% seen once. The naive CD8 subset, CD45RO-negative cells positively selected for CCR7, excluded terminally differentiated effector memory CD45RA+ cells. Material: naive CD8+ T cells sorted from blood. Receptors were obtained from a man younger than 40 in good health.

The chain couples TRBV7-2 to TRBJ2-2, with 8 positions matching TRBD1. The germline V gene has CDR1 SGHTA and CDR2 FQGNSA. The CDR3 spans 16 residues. V dropped 5 bases and J dropped 7; count of bases not matched to a gene: 12. The CDR3 DNA follows: TGTGCCAGCAGCAATATGCAGGGGGCGCTTGTCGGGGAGCTGTTTTTT. Translated, it gives CASSNMQGALVGELFF.

V gene TRBV27 combines with J gene TRBJ2-5; no firm D call. CDR1 and CDR2 (germline): MNHEY, SMNVEV (reference sequence). CDR3 size: 11 residues. The V gene lost 4 bases and the J gene lost 5 bases, with 5 bases spanning the gap. The CDR3 coding sequence is TGTGCCAGCAGTTACGGGGAGACCCAGTACTTC. It specifies CASSYGETQYF.

The chain uses TRBV9 and TRBJ2-7; D gene unclear. With 4 bases removed from V and 2 bases from J, the gap between germline ends came to 10 bases. The germline V gene has CDR1 SGDLS and CDR2 YYNGEE. The CDR3 extends over 13 amino acids. CDR3 coding DNA: TGTGCCAGCAGCTCGGACGGCCCCTACGAGCAGTACTTC. This translates into CASSSDGPYEQYF.

The V call is TRBV6-6, the J call TRBJ2-5; 8 positions agree with TRBD2. V lost 5 bases to trimming and J lost 5 bases; unmatched junction nucleotides: 10. The CDR3 has 15 amino acids. The germline CDR1 and CDR2 sequences are MNHNY and SVGAGI (reference sequence). Written as DNA, the CDR3 is TGTGCCAGCAGTCCCCGAGCGGGAGTCTGGGAGACCCAGTACTTC. As protein: CASSPRAGVWETQYF.

V gene TRBV4-1 combines with J gene TRBJ2-2, with D unresolved. Germline V gene lookup returns CDR1 MGHRA and CDR2 YSYEKL. The V gene lost 3 bases and the J gene lost 3 bases, with 11 bases spanning the gap. This CDR3 is 15 amino acids long. CDR3 nucleotides: TGCGCCAGCAGCCACTATTCATGGGACACCGGGGAGCTGTTTTTT. Translated, it gives CASSHYSWDTGELFF.

The chain links TRBV7-9 to TRBJ2-1; 10 bases line up with TRBD1. The length of the CDR3 is 17 residues. Trimming removed 1 base from V and 2 bases from J; junction bases left unmatched: 5. Germline CDR1 SEHNR, CDR2 FQNEAQ (reference sequence). The CDR3 sequence: CASSLGPGTGAYNEQFF. For the CDR3, the DNA is TGTGCCAGCAGCTTAGGTCCCGGGACAGGGGCCTACAATGAGCAGTTCTTC.

The chain has TRBV27 and TRBJ2-2; TRBD1 agrees at 7 bases. The germline V gene encodes CDR1 MNHEY and CDR2 SMNVEV (reference sequence). V lost 4 bases, J lost 0 bases, and 5 bases stayed unmatched. The CDR3 has 16 residues. DNA for the CDR3: TGTGCCAGCAGTTACGGGACAGTTCCGAACACCGGGGAGCTGTTTTTT. Its protein is CASSYGTVPNTGELFF.

The V call is TRBV7-9, the J call TRBJ2-7, with 8 bases aligning to TRBD1. The CDR3 contains 14 residues. Germline CDR1 reads SEHNR; CDR2 reads FQNEAQ (reference sequence). V gave up 1 base and J gave up 5 bases; unmatched junction bases: 4. The CDR3 loop reads CASSLGPGGNEQYF. The CDR3, as DNA: TGTGCCAGCAGCTTAGGGCCAGGGGGCAACGAGCAGTACTTC.

The chain has TRBV5-6 and TRBJ1-5, with a weak D call TRBD1 (6 bases). CDR3 length: 15 residues. Trimming cost V 2 bases and J 6 bases, with 15 bases left between them. From germline, CDR1 is SGHDT and CDR2 YYEEEE. CDR3 sequence: CASSFSQGQGQPQHF. The CDR3 DNA reads TGTGCCAGCAGCTTTTCACAGGGTCAAGGTCAGCCCCAGCATTTT.

The chain carries TRBV6-4 and TRBJ2-3; 7 bases fit TRBD2. The CDR3 covers 15 residues. Germline lookup yields CDR1 MRHNA and CDR2 SNTAGT. V was clipped by 0 bases and J by 4 bases; unmatched bases: 4. The CDR3 protein is CASSDSGGSSDTQYF. As DNA, the CDR3 is TGTGCCAGCAGTGACTCGGGCGGGAGCTCAGATACGCAGTATTTT.

The chain links TRBV9 to TRBJ1-1, with a weak D call TRBD1 (6 bases). Germline-derived CDR1 and CDR2 are SGDLS and YYNGEE. V lost 3 bases and J lost 6, with 12 bases in between. The CDR3 is made up of 13 amino acids. The CDR3 here is CASSAEGGPEAFF. CDR3 nucleotide sequence: TGTGCCAGCAGCGCCGAGGGGGGGCCTGAAGCTTTCTTT.

The J gene is TRBJ1-4, the V gene TRBV5-1, with D possibly TRBD1 on 6 matching bases. The CDR3 is made up of 18 amino acids. Looked up from germline, CDR1 is SGHRS and CDR2 is YFSETQ. The V end lost 1 base, the J end lost 8 bases, and 24 bases lay between the germline ends. Written as DNA, the CDR3 is TGCGCCAGCAGCTTGTACCCCATGTCGGACGAGGGGGAGGAAAAACTGTTTTTT. This translates into CASSLYPMSDEGEEKLFF.

The chain combines TRBV6-1 with TRBJ1-5; 7 nucleotides agree with TRBD1. In germline, CDR1 is MNHNS, CDR2 SASEGT. V lost 2 bases, J lost 4 bases, and 5 bases stayed unmatched. This CDR3 is 15 amino acids long. The CDR3: CASSEPAGGNQPQHF. CDR3 DNA: TGTGCCAGCAGTGAACCGGCAGGGGGAAATCAGCCCCAGCATTTT.

J is TRBJ1-3 and V is TRBV9; the D is unclear. Trimming cost V 3 bases and J 0 bases, with 1 base left between them. The CDR3 spans 12 residues. Germline V gene data show CDR1 as SGDLS and CDR2 as YYNGEE. CDR3 residues: CASSASGNTIYF. The CDR3 region has the DNA TGTGCCAGCAGCGCCTCTGGAAACACCATATATTTT.

This chain uses TRBV27 with TRBJ2-1, with D perhaps matching TRBD2 (7 bases). The CDR3 runs to 17 residues. Between the trimmed V and J ends, which lost 5 bases and 2 bases, there was a span of 19 bases. Germline CDR1 MNHEY, CDR2 SMNVEV (reference sequence). The CDR3 region is CASSMILGAGAYNEQFF. The CDR3, as DNA: TGTGCCAGCAGTATGATATTGGGGGCGGGAGCCTACAATGAGCAGTTCTTC.

This clone appeared once. This chain connects TRBV14 to TRBJ2-7; tentative D call: TRBD1 (6 bases). There are 14 residues in the CDR3. Deletions cut 5 bases from V and 3 bases from J, with 14 bases between. The V gene's germline CDR1 is SGHDN and CDR2 FVKESK. The CDR3 bases are TGTGCCAGCAGCTTCTCCGGGACACTCTACGAGCAGTACTTC. Translated: CASSFSGTLYEQYF.